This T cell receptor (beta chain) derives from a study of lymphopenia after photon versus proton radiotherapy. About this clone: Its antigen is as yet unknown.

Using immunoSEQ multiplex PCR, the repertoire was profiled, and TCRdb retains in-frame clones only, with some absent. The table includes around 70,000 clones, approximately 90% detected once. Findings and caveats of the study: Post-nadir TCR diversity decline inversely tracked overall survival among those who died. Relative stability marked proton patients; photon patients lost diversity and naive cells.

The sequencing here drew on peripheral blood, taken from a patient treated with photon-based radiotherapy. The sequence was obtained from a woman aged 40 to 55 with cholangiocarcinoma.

In DNA form, the CDR3 reads TGTGCCAGCAGCGAGGGACAGGGATTACTAGATGACACCGGGGAGCTGTTTTTT. The encoded protein is CASSEGQGLLDDTGELFF. The rearrangement links TRBV13 to TRBJ2-2; TRBD1 aligns across 9 bases. Germline CDR1 and CDR2: PRHDT and FYEKMQ (reference sequence). J was trimmed by 3 bases and V by 5 bases; bases with no gene match: 13. CDR3 length: 18 amino acids. Combining the CDR3 with reference TRBV13 and TRBJ2-2 gives the whole variable domain AAGVIQSPRHLIKEKRETATLKCYPIPRHDTVYWYQQGPGQDPQFLISFYEKMQSDKGSIPDRFSAQQFSDYHSELNMSSLELGDSALYFCASSEGQGLLDDTGELFFGEGSRLTVL.